This TCR beta chain is from a study of cytotoxic CD8 clonotypes in ibrutinib-treated CLL. V was cut by 5 bases and J by 6 bases, with 15 bases left in between. Germline CDR1 and CDR2: SGHKS and YYEKEE (reference sequence). The CDR3 is 15 amino acids. Only in-frame clones appear in the TCRdb table, and some are missing; sequencing was by immunoSEQ multiplex PCR. This table holds about 97,000 clones, around four fifths found once. The specimen was PBMCs, collected after 12 months of ibrutinib treatment. This TCR was recovered from a human donor with chronic lymphocytic leukemia. This chain joins TRBV5-5 and TRBJ1-6; D remains ambiguous. CDR3 sequence reads: CASRAALTPNSPLHF. The CDR3 DNA is TGTGCCAGCAGAGCTGCCCTAACTCCTAATTCACCCCTCCACTTT.